Below, 2 T cell receptor beta chains from the same sample are listed, as sequenced in a study of T cells in Graves' hyperthyroidism and ophthalmopathy. The CDR3 regions of TCR beta were amplified from RNA transcripts. An initial round of RT-PCR targeting the TCR CDR3 relied on the HTBI primer set. One entry per CDR3 protein results from TCRdb running MiXCR on the multiplex PCR reads. Of some 510,000 distinct CDR3 sequences listed, 20% are singletons. Sequences were obtained from blood. These receptors all come from a man between 18 and 35 years old with Graves' hyperthyroidism.

In its sample, this clonotype was seen once. The chain joins TRBV5-1 to TRBJ2-7, with D tentatively TRBD2 (6 bases). Germline CDR1 and CDR2: SGHRS and YFSETQ. Trimming left V 7 bases short and J 6 bases short, with 17 bases between. The CDR3 is 13 amino acids. For the CDR3, the DNA is TGCGCCAGCGCGGGACGGACGGGCTTCGAGCAGTACTTC. It codes for CASAGRTGFEQYF.

This clonotype was seen more than once but under ten times. This chain links TRBV12-3 or TRBV12-4 with TRBJ1-2; 7 bases line up with TRBD1. V trimming: 5 bases; J trimming: 8 bases; junction bases outside the gene matches: 8. The CDR3 contains 13 residues. Here the CDR3 reads CASSLKTGYGYTF. The DNA of the CDR3 is TGTGCCAGCAGTCTTAAGACAGGGTACGGCTACACCTTC.